This entry is about one TCR beta chain. Its antigen is not known. The record originates from a study of OX40 agonist ivuxolimab in advanced cancers. Generated by immunoSEQ multiplex PCR, the TCRdb table keeps only in-frame clones and is missing some. Of some 62,000 clones detected, about 90% appear once; the ten largest clones hold less than 6%. Study-level results: CD8+ T cells were the subset that, on average, had more expanded clones than CD4+.

V was pared by 6 bases and J by 3 bases, with 18 bases between. The CDR3 totals 15 residues. CDR1 and CDR2 (germline): MDHEN, SYDVKM. The source material was CD4+ or CD8+ T cells sorted from blood, sampled in a trial of the OX40 agonist ivuxolimab. The origin of this receptor is an adult with an advanced solid tumor such as melanoma, head and neck, liver or kidney cancer. The chain employs TRBV28 and TRBJ2-7; possibly TRBD1 or TRBD2 for D (6 bases each). The DNA for the CDR3 is TGTGCCAGCAGAGGACACAGGGAGGCGGTCTACGAGCAGTACTTC. This gives the protein CASRGHREAVYEQYF.